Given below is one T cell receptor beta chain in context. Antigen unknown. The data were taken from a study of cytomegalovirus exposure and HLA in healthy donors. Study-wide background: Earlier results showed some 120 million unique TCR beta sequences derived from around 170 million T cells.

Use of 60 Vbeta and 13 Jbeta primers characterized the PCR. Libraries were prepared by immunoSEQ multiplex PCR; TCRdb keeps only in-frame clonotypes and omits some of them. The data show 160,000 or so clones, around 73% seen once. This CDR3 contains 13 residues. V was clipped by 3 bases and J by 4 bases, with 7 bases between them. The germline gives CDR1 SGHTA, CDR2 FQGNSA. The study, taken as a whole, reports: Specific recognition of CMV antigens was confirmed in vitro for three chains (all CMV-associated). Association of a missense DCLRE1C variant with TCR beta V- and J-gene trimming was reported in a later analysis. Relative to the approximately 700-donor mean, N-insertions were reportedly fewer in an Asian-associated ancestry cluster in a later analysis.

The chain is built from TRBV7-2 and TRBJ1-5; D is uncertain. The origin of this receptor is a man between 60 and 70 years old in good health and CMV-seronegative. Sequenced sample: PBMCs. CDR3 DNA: TGTGCCAGCAGCTTGCGGTGGAATCAGCCCCAGCATTTT. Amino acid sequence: CASSLRWNQPQHF.